What follows are 16 T cell receptor beta chains derived from one specimen sequenced in a study of Graves' ophthalmopathy and Graves' hyperthyroidism (dated by TCRdb to between 2017 and 2018). Sequencing took place on an Illumina HiSeq 2000. For repertoire sequencing, the TCR beta CDR3 regions were amplified from RNA transcripts. HTBI primers and the Qiagen OneStep RT-PCR kit were used in a first-round RT-PCR, which was followed by a second-round multiplex PCR, size selection and purification. Through fastp at Q25 and MiXCR, TCRdb rebuilt clones from the public reads, retaining in-frame beta chains. When rows share a CDR3 protein, they turn into one entry using the most common DNA and genes. Within this sample are approximately 480,000 distinct CDR3 sequences, with 14% of them counted one time only. In total, the top ten clones hold about a tenth of the sample. The sequenced sample consisted of blood. All receptors come from a woman aged 30 to 39 with Graves' ophthalmopathy. Donor details come from another sample of the same person, matched by shared clones.

This clonotype came up many times. This chain uses TRBV10-3 with TRBJ2-7, with D unclear. V was trimmed by 0 bases and J by 6 bases, leaving 12 bases between them. The CDR3 loop spans 14 amino acids. Germline CDR1 and CDR2: ENHRY and SYGVKD. CDR3 amino acids: CAISESGSTCEQYF. CDR3 in DNA: TGTGCCATCAGTGAGTCGGGTTCAACCTGCGAGCAGTACTTC.

This clonotype has ten or more counts. V gene TRBV25-1 combines with J gene TRBJ1-1, with 8 nucleotides matching TRBD1. This CDR3 has 15 amino acids. Germline CDR1 and CDR2: MGHDK and SYGVNS. With 5 bases clipped from V and 4 bases from J, the junction kept 9 bases outside the gene matches. CDR3 sequence reads: CASSPRDRLGTEAFF. In DNA, the CDR3 is TGTGCCAGCAGTCCGAGGGACAGGTTGGGCACTGAAGCTTTCTTT.

This clonotype was seen repeatedly, ten times or more. The rearrangement uses TRBV19 and TRBJ1-5; 9 bases line up with TRBD1. Germline lookup yields CDR1 LNHDA and CDR2 SQIVND (reference sequence). The CDR3 covers 13 residues. Trimming cost V 6 bases and J 5 bases; bases outside gene matches: 2. The CDR3 DNA reads TGTGCCAGTAGACGGACAGGGGATCAGCCCCAGCATTTT. It encodes CASRRTGDQPQHF.

This clonotype was counted ten times or more. The genes are TRBV7-9 and TRBJ1-1; no definite D call. With 5 bases removed from V and 10 bases from J, the gap between germline ends came to 17 bases. Per germline, CDR1 SEHNR and CDR2 FQNEAQ (reference sequence). The CDR3 has 13 amino acids. CDR3 DNA sequence: TGTGCCAGCAGCCCCGCTTATGCCAGAAGAGCTTTCTTT. It translates to CASSPAYARRAFF. The full variable domain, completed using reference TRBV7-9 and TRBJ1-1, is DTGVSQNPRHKITKRGQNVTFRCDPISEHNRLYWYRQTLGQGPEFLTYFQNEAQLEKSRLLSDRFSAERPKGSFSTLEIQRTEQGDSAMYLCASSPAYARRAFFGQGTRLTVV.

Ten or more counts support this clonotype. The chain links TRBV12-3 or TRBV12-4 to TRBJ2-7, with 10 positions matching TRBD1. Trimming removed 6 bases from V and 6 bases from J; junction bases left unmatched: 14. This CDR3 region has 16 residues. CDR3 coding DNA: TGTGCCAGCAGGTTACCGGACAGGGGGAAACCTGGCGAGCAGTACTTC. Amino acids: CASRLPDRGKPGEQYF.

Turning to this clonotype: A single base separates this from a much larger clone, so it may be a read error. V is TRBV6-1 and J is TRBJ1-6; the D gene is possibly TRBD1 (5 bases). Germline assignment: CDR1 MNHNS and CDR2 SASEGT. The CDR3 totals 16 residues. The CDR3 DNA follows: TGTGCCAGCAGTGAGACTTGGACGGGGCGGAATTCACACCTCCACTTT. Translated, it gives CASSETWTGRNSHLHF.

On this clonotype: This may arise from a read error, as a much more abundant clone is one base away. V and J are TRBV18 and TRBJ1-5; no firm D call. Germline CDR1 and CDR2: KGHSH and LQKENI. The CDR3 sequence is 14 residues long. The CDR3, as DNA: TGTGTCAGCTCACTACTACACGGAGGTCAGCCCCAGCATTTT. Encoded protein: CVSSLLHGGQPQHF.

The rearrangement joins TRBV12-3 or TRBV12-4 to TRBJ1-2, with TRBD1 identical over 10 bases. The ends lost 3 bases at V and 3 bases at J; junction bases unmatched: 7. The CDR3 spans 16 residues. The CDR3, as DNA: TGTGCCAGCAGTTTGAGTATAGGGACAGGGGACTATGGCTACACCTTC. Protein product: CASSLSIGTGDYGYTF.

V and J are TRBV5-1 and TRBJ1-3; D is unclear. Germline CDR1 is SGHRS and CDR2 is YFSETQ. CDR3 length equals 15 residues. Trimming took off 0 bases at V and 2 bases at J, with 9 bases between the two ends. CDR3 protein: CASSLDVQPGNTIYF. DNA for the CDR3: TGCGCCAGCAGCTTGGATGTCCAGCCTGGAAACACCATATATTTT.

In this sample, this clonotype turned up many times. This rearrangement joins TRBV11-2 to TRBJ2-2; D could derive from TRBD1 or TRBD2 (5 bases each). Germline V gene sequence: CDR1 SGHAT, CDR2 FQNNGV. The CDR3 has 13 amino acids. Trimming pared 1 base from V and 8 bases from J, leaving 8 bases between. In DNA, the CDR3 is TGTGCCAGCAGCTTAGTCAGGGAGGGGGAGCTGTTTTTT. Translating it yields CASSLVREGELFF.

V usage is TRBV6-5 and J usage is TRBJ2-5; a possible D gene is TRBD1 (8 bases). With 2 bases removed from V and 9 bases from J, the gap between germline ends came to 10 bases. In germline, CDR1 is MNHEY, CDR2 SVGAGI. CDR3 length equals 12 residues. CDR3 protein: CASSYTGGAQYF. The CDR3 nucleotides read TGTGCCAGCAGTTACACAGGGGGGGCCCAGTACTTC.

This clonotype was seen many times. The chain employs TRBV14 and TRBJ2-7; no clear D gene. The CDR3 extends over 13 amino acids. V was shortened by 4 bases and J by 4 bases, with 11 bases between the two germline ends. Germline CDR1 is SGHDN and CDR2 is FVKESK. The CDR3 spells CASSPLGGYEQYF. The DNA of the CDR3 is TGTGCCAGCAGCCCGCTTGGCGGATACGAGCAGTACTTC.

This clonotype was detected only a few times. V usage is TRBV11-2 and J usage is TRBJ2-2; D unresolved. The CDR3 loop spans 17 amino acids. V gave up 0 bases and J gave up 0 bases, with 11 bases separating them. Germline V lookup: CDR1 SGHAT, CDR2 FQNNGV. The DNA for the CDR3 is TGTGCCAGCAGCTTAGATTCCGCGCTTTCGAACACCGGGGAGCTGTTTTTT. Protein product: CASSLDSALSNTGELFF. The full variable domain, with the rest looked up from reference TRBV11-2 and TRBJ2-2, is EAGVAQSPRYKIIEKRQSVAFWCNPISGHATLYWYQQILGQGPKLLIQFQNNGVVDDSQLPKDRFSAERLKGVDSTLKIQPAKLEDSAVYLCASSLDSALSNTGELFFGEGSRLTVL.

This clonotype was counted at least ten times. This chain connects TRBV28 to TRBJ2-7; no definite D call. V was cut by 5 bases and J by 1 base, with 15 bases left in between. CDR1 and CDR2 (germline): MDHEN, SYDVKM. CDR3 size: 15 residues. The CDR3 spells CASSPPGGRSYEQYF. The DNA for the CDR3 is TGTGCCAGCAGTCCTCCCGGCGGCAGATCCTACGAGCAGTACTTC. The entire variable domain, with the rest obtained from reference TRBV28 and TRBJ2-7, is as follows: DVKVTQSSRYLVKRTGEKVFLECVQDMDHENMFWYRQDPGLGLRLIYFSYDVKMKEKGDIPEGYSVSREKKERFSLILESASTNQTSMYLCASSPPGGRSYEQYFGPGTRLTVT.

The sample holds many counts of this clonotype. The chain recombines TRBV6-1 with TRBJ2-2; 10 positions match TRBD1. V lost 6 bases, J lost 6 bases, and 10 bases stayed unmatched. CDR1 MNHNS and CDR2 SASEGT come from the germline V gene. The CDR3 is 16 amino acids. Here the CDR3 DNA reads TGTGCCAGCAGCGAGACCGACAGGGGGCTAGCCGGGGAGCTGTTTTTT. Its protein is CASSETDRGLAGELFF.

This clonotype was recorded only once. A much larger clone differs by one base, so this may be a read error. Given the absence of the conserved phenylalanine or tryptophan at the CDR3 end, a read error is likely. The chain couples TRBV5-1 to TRBJ2-7; unclear D gene. The CDR3 loop spans 14 amino acids. Trimming removed 4 bases from V and 1 base from J, with 12 bases in between. Looked up from germline, CDR1 is SGHRS and CDR2 is YFSETQ. CDR3 loop: CASSPRYGSYEQYL. The CDR3 bases are TGCGCCAGCAGCCCTCGGTACGGATCCTACGAGCAGTACTTG.